This T cell receptor (beta chain) was recovered during a study of OX40 agonist ivuxolimab in advanced cancers. About this clone itself: Its antigen is currently unknown.

Study results and limitations: There were, on average, more expanded clones in CD8+ T cells than in CD4+.

This CDR3 has 15 amino acids. Trimming removed 3 bases at V and 1 base at J, with 10 bases between. Germline-derived CDR1 and CDR2 are SGHTA and FQGNSA. Assay used: immunoSEQ multiplex PCR; TCRdb lists only in-frame clones, some missing. This table holds around 92,000 clones, 84% found once. The sequence came from an adult with an advanced solid tumor such as melanoma, head and neck, liver or kidney cancer. The chain is built from TRBV7-2 and TRBJ1-5, with D tentatively TRBD1 (5 bases). The specimen comprised CD4+ or CD8+ T cells sorted from blood, sampled in a trial of the OX40 agonist ivuxolimab. The CDR3 loop reads CASSLQGLSNQPQHF. The CDR3 DNA reads TGTGCCAGCAGCTTGCAGGGTCTAAGCAATCAGCCCCAGCATTTT.